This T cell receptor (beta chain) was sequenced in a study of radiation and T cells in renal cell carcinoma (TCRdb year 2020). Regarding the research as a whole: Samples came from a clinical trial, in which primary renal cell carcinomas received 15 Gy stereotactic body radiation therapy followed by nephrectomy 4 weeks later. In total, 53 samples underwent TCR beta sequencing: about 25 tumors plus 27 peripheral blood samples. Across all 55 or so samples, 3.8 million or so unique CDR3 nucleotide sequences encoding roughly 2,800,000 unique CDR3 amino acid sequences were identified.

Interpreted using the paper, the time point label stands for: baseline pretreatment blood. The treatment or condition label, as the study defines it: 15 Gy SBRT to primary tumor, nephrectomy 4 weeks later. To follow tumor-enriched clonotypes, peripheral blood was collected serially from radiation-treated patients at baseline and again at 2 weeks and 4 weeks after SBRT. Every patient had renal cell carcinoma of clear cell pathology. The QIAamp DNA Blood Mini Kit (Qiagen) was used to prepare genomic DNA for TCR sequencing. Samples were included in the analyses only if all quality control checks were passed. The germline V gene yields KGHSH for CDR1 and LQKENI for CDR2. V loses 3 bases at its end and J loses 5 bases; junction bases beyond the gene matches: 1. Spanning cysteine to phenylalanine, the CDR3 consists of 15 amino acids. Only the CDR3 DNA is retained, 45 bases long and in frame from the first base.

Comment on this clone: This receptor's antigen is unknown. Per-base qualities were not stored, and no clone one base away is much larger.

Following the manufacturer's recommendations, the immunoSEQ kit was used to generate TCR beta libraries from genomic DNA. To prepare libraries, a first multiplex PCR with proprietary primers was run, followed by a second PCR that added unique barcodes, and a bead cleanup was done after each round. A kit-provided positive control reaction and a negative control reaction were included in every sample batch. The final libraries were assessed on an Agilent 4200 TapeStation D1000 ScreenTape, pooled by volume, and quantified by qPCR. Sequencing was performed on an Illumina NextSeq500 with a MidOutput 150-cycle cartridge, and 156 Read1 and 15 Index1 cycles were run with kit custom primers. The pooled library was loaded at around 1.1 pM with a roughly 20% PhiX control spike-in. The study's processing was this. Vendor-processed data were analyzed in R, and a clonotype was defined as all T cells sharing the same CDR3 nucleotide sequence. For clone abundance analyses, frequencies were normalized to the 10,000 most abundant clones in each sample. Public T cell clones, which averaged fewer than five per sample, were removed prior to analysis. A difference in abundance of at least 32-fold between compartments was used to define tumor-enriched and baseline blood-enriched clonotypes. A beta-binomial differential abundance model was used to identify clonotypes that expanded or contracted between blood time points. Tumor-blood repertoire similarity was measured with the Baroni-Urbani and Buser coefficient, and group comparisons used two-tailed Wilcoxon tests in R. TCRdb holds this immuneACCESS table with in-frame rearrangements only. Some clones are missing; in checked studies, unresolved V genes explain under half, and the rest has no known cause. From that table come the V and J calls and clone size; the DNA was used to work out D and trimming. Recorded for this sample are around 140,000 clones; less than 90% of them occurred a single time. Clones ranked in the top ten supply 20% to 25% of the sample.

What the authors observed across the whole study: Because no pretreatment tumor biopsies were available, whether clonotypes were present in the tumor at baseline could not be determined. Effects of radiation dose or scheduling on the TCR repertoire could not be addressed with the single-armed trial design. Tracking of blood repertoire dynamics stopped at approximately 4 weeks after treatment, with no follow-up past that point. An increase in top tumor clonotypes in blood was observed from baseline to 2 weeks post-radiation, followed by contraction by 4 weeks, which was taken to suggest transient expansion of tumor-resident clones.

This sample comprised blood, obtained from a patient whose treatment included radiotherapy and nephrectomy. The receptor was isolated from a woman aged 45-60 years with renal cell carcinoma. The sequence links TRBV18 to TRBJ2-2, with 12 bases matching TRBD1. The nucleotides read TGTGCCAGCTCACCGGGACAGGGGGCTACCGGGGAGCTGTTTTTT. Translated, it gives CASSPGQGATGELFF.